This note documents a single T cell receptor beta chain sequence. The source of the sample is a study of T cell changes during pregnancy in multiple sclerosis. The repertoire was sequenced with immunoSEQ multiplex PCR; TCRdb's copy has only in-frame clones and lacks some. The sample contains tens of thousands of clones, approximately 86% of which appear only once. Germline CDR1 reads SGHNT; CDR2 reads YYREEE (reference sequence). This CDR3 region has 15 residues. V lost 4 bases, J lost 5 bases, and 18 bases lay in between. The chain uses TRBV5-4 and TRBJ1-1; weak D call: TRBD1 (6 bases). The source material was peripheral blood, sampled before pregnancy. The origin of this receptor is a female donor with multiple sclerosis, enrolled in a pregnancy study. The CDR3 DNA is TGTGCCAGCAGCCCGAGCGCGGGGGCGCGAACTGAAGCTTTCTTT. This gives the protein CASSPSAGARTEAFF.